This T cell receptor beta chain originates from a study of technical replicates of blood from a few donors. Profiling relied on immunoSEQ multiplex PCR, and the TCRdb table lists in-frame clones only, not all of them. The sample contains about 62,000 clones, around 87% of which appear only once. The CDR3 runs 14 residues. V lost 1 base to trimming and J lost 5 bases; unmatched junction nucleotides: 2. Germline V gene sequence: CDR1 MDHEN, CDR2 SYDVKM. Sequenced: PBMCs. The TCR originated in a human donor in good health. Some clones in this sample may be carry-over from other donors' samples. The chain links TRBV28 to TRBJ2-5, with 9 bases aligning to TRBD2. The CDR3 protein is CASSLLAGVETQYF. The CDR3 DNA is TGTGCCAGCAGTTTATTAGCGGGGGTTGAGACCCAGTACTTC.